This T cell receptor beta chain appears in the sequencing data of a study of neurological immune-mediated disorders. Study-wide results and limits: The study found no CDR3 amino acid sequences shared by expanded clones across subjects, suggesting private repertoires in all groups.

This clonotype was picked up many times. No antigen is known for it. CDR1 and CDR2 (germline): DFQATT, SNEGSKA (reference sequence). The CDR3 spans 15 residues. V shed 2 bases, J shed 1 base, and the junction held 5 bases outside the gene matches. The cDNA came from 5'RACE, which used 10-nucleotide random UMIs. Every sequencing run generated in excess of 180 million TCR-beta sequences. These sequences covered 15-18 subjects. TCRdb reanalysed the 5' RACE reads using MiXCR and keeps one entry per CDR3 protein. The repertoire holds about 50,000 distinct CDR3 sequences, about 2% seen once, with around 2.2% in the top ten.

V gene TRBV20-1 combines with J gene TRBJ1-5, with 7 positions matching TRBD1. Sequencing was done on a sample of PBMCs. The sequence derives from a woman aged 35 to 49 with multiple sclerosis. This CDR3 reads CSARRQGVSNQPQHF. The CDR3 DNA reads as TGCAGTGCTAGACGACAGGGAGTGAGCAATCAGCCCCAGCATTTT.